Shown below are 8 T cell receptor beta chains from a single sample sequenced in a study of siplizumab effects on memory and regulatory T cells (dated by TCRdb to between 2018 and 2021). Library prep was done by the immunoSEQ multiplex PCR assay. Drawn from immuneACCESS, this table holds only the in-frame rearrangements with V and J called that TCRdb kept. Clones are partly lost; checked studies trace under half to an unresolved V gene and leave the rest unexplained. The sample table holds around 82,000 clones, of which 90% to 95% were seen once. The ten largest clonotypes hold 5% of the sample. The sequenced sample consisted of CD8+ T cells sorted from blood. These receptors came from a human donor in good health.

This CDR3 reads CASSLGAAGVGYEQYF. CDR3 DNA sequence: TGTGCCAGCAGCTTAGGGGCGGCAGGGGTCGGCTACGAGCAGTACTTC. V usage is TRBV7-2 and J usage is TRBJ2-7; D is perhaps TRBD1 (6 bases). The germline CDR1 and CDR2 sequences are SGHTA and FQGNSA. The CDR3 contains 16 residues. With 1 base removed from V and 3 bases from J, the gap between germline ends came to 16 bases.

The J gene is TRBJ2-7, the V gene TRBV4-1; possibly TRBD1 for D (6 bases). This CDR3 has 14 residues. From germline, CDR1 is MGHRA and CDR2 YSYEKL. The V end was cut by 4 bases, the J end by 4 bases, with 14 bases between. The CDR3 reads CASSPGQLGYEQYF. The CDR3 DNA reads as TGCGCCAGCAGCCCAGGACAGTTAGGATACGAGCAGTACTTC.

The J gene is TRBJ1-2, the V gene TRBV1; TRBD1 was called by the table and not checked on the DNA. TRBV1 is annotated as a pseudogene. The length of the CDR3 is 14 residues. CDR3 region: CTSSYDRFNYGYTF. CDR3 coding DNA: TGCACCAGCAGCTACGACAGGTTTAACTATGGCTACACCTTC.

The chain links TRBV9 to TRBJ1-1; D might be TRBD1 (5 bases). Germline CDR1 SGDLS, CDR2 YYNGEE. V dropped 0 bases and J dropped 1 base, with 7 bases sitting between them. This CDR3 comprises 14 residues. In DNA, the CDR3 is TGTGCCAGCAGCGTAGGGCAGGGGAACACTGAAGCTTTCTTT. It specifies CASSVGQGNTEAFF. Using reference TRBV9 and TRBJ1-1 for the parts outside the CDR3, the full variable domain is DSGVTQTPKHLITATGQRVTLRCSPRSGDLSVYWYQQSLDQGLQFLIQYYNGEERAKGNILERFSAQQFPDLHSELNLSSLELGDSALYFCASSVGQGNTEAFFGQGTRLTVV.

This clone has only one observation. The junction departs from the called germline gene at one end, perhaps through a read error. The V gene is TRBV5-1, the J gene TRBJ1-4, with D uncertain. Germline CDR1 and CDR2: SGHRS and YFSETQ. CDR3 length equals 14 residues. Written as DNA, the CDR3 is TGTGCCAGCAGCTTGAGGGCGAGAAATGAAAAACTGTTTTTT. Its translation: CASSLRARNEKLFF.

This chain connects TRBV19 to TRBJ2-7, with D unresolved. Trimming pared 5 bases from V and 5 bases from J, leaving 13 bases between. CDR1 is LNHDA and CDR2 is SQIVND in the germline V gene (reference sequence). This CDR3 comprises 13 residues. The CDR3 loop is CASSLGKGNEQYF. The CDR3, as DNA: TGTGCCAGTAGTCTGGGGAAAGGCAACGAGCAGTACTTC.

The rearrangement links TRBV7-9 to TRBJ2-2, with 8 bases that match TRBD1. Germline V lookup: CDR1 SEHNR, CDR2 FQNEAQ (reference sequence). The CDR3 is made up of 16 amino acids. The J segment lost 1 base and the V segment lost 5 bases, leaving 6 bases of the junction unmatched. The CDR3 DNA reads TGTGCCAGCAGCCCCGGGACAGGTTGGAACACCGGGGAGCTGTTTTTT. It is translated as CASSPGTGWNTGELFF.

CDR3 protein: CASSLEGIVPPSSGANVLTF. The CDR3, as DNA: TGTGCCAGCAGCTTGGAGGGTATTGTTCCCCCCTCGTCTGGGGCCAACGTCCTGACTTTC. The J gene is TRBJ2-6, the V gene TRBV5-5, with D unresolved. V was clipped by 0 bases and J by 1 base, with 20 bases between them. The CDR3 is 20 residues long. Germline V gene lookup returns CDR1 SGHKS and CDR2 YYEKEE (reference sequence). Full variable domain (outside the CDR3, taken from reference TRBV5-5 and TRBJ2-6): DAGVTQSPTHLIKTRGQQVTLRCSPISGHKSVSWYQQVLGQGPQFIFQYYEKEERGRGNFPDRFSARQFPNYSSELNVNALLLGDSALYLCASSLEGIVPPSSGANVLTFGAGSRLTVL.